The source of this T cell receptor beta chain is a study of long-term antiretroviral therapy in people with HIV. Study observations and caveats: Whichever time point was examined, clones expanded before ART dominated the repertoire.

Sequencing used immunoSEQ v3.0 at survey level. What sequencing targeted per sample was about 35,000-55,000 T-cell genomes. The method was immunoSEQ multiplex PCR; TCRdb's version includes in-frame clones alone and lacks a portion of them. The sample shows tens of thousands of clones, more than 75% of them seen only once. Every sample had about 0.85-11 million cryopreserved PBMC in it before DNA extraction. The germline V and J ends were trimmed by 6 bases and 1 base, with 15 bases remaining between them. CDR3 length: 15 amino acids. The germline V gene has CDR1 KGHSH and CDR2 LQKENI. A remark on this clone: Its antigen is not known.

Sequencing was performed on unsorted PBMCs, taken about 5 years after starting antiretroviral therapy. The source of this sequence is a man in his forties with HIV. V gene TRBV18 combines with J gene TRBJ1-1; D is ambiguous. The CDR3 spells CASSPTGVQNTEAFF. For the CDR3, the DNA is TGTGCCAGCTCCCCCACTGGAGTTCAGAACACTGAAGCTTTCTTT.